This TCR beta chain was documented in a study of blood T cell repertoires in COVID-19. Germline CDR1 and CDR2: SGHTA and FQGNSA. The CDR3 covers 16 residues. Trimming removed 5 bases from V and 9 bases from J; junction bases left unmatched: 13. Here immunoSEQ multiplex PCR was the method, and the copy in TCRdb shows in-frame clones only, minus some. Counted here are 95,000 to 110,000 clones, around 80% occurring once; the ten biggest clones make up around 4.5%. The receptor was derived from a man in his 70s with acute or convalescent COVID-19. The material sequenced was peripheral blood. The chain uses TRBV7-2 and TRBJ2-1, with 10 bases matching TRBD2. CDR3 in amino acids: CASSPQSSGGRSEQFF. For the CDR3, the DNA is TGTGCCAGCAGCCCGCAGAGTAGCGGGGGGAGGAGTGAGCAGTTCTTC.